This TCR beta chain was found in a study of response to subunit inactivated influenza vaccine. TCRdb analysed the RT-PCR reads with MiXCR anew, one entry per CDR3 protein. The repertoire holds approximately 700,000 distinct CDR3 sequences, with 15% to 18% as singletons. This clonotype occurred a few times. The sequence derives from a man aged 45-65 years who received an inactivated influenza vaccine. Source: PBMCs from blood, taken about 13 days after vaccination.

CDR3 loop: CASSSLLEQEAYQETQYF. Here the CDR3 DNA reads TGTGCCAGCAGTTCCCTTCTCGAGCAGGAGGCGTACCAAGAGACCCAGTACTTC. V is TRBV12-3 or TRBV12-4 and J is TRBJ2-5, with D possibly matching TRBD2 (5 bases). Trimming shortened V by 4 bases and J by 0 bases, and 21 bases separated the two germline ends. CDR3 length equals 18 residues.